What follows is one TCR beta chain and its context. This entry comes from a study of blood T cell repertoires in COVID-19. V gave up 5 bases and J gave up 5 bases; unmatched junction bases: 6. Germline lookup yields CDR1 ENHRY and CDR2 SYGVKD. CDR3 length equals 14 residues. The table came from immunoSEQ multiplex PCR; TCRdb's copy has only in-frame clones and leaves some out. This table holds under 400,000 clones, roughly 90% found once. The sequence was obtained from a woman in her twenties or thirties with COVID-19, enrolled during active disease. The genes are TRBV10-3 and TRBJ1-1; 9 bases are a match to TRBD1. Sequencing input: peripheral blood. The CDR3 bases are TGTGCCATCAGTACAGGGGGCTCGGAAACTGAAGCTTTCTTT. This translates into CAISTGGSETEAFF.